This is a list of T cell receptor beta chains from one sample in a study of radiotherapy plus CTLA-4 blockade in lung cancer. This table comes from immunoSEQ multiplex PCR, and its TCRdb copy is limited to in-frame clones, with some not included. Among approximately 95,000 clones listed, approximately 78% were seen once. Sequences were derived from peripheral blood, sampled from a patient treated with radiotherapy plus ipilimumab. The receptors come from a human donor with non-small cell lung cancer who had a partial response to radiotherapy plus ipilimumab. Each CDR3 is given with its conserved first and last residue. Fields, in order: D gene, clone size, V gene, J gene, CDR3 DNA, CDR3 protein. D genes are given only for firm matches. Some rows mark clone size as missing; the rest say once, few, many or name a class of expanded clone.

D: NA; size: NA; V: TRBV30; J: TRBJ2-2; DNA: TGTGCCTGTCCCACGAACACCGGGGAGCTGTTTTTT; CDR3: CACPTNTGELFF
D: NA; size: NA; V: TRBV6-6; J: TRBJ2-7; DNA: TGTGCCAGCAGTTACGGTTCCGGGATTGGCTACGAGCAGTACTTC; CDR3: CASSYGSGIGYEQYF
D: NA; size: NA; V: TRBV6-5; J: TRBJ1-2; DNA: TGTGCCAGCAGTGAAGCGGGGGTGAGTGGCTACACCTTC; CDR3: CASSEAGVSGYTF
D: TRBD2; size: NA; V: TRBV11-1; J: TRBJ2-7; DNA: TGTGCCAGCAGTTTGGCAAGGGAGGGATGGAGCGAGCAGTACTTC; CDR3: CASSLAREGWSEQYF
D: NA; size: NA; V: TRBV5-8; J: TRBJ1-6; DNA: TGTGCCAGCAGCTTTGCGGGGGGCCAGTCACCCCTCCACTTT; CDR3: CASSFAGGQSPLHF
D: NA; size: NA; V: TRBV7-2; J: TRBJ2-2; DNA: TGTGCCAGCAGCTTAGCGGTGGGAGTTCGGACCGGGGAGCTGTTTTTT; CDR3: CASSLAVGVRTGELFF
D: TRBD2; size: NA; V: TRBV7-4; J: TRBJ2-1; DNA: TGTGCCAGCAGCTTAGGGGAGGGACTACATCCACAGGATGAGCAGTTCTTC; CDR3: CASSLGEGLHPQDEQFF
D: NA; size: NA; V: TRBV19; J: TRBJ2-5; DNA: TGTGCCAGTAGCCTTACCGGAGAGACCCAGTACTTC; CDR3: CASSLTGETQYF
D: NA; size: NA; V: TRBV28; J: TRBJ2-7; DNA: TGTGCCAGCAGTCCTATAACCGATTTGTACGAGCAGTACTTC; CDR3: CASSPITDLYEQYF
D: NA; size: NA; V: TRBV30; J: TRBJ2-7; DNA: TGTGCCTGGAGTGTAACTAGTGATAGCGAGCAGTACTTC; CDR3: CAWSVTSDSEQYF
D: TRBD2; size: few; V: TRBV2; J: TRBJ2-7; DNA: TGTGCCAGCAGGGCTAGCGGGAGGACCTCCTACGAGCAGTACTTC; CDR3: CASRASGRTSYEQYF
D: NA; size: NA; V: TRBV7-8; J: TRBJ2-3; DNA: NA; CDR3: CASSSETPVLGDTQYF
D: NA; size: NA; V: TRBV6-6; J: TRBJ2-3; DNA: TGTGCCAGCAGTTACTCGTCGGATACGCAGTATTTT; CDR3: CASSYSSDTQYF
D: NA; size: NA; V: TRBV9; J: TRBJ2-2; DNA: TGTGCCAGCAGCCCGCGGACTGCCGCGAACACCGGGGAGCTGTTTTTT; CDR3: CASSPRTAANTGELFF
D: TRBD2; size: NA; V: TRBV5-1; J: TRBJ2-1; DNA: TGCGCCAGCAGCTTCGGCGGGACTAGCGTTATCTACAATGAGCAGTTCTTC; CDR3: CASSFGGTSVIYNEQFF
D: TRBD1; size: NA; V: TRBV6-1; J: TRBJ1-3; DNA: TGTGCCAGCACCCGGACAGGGAGCTCTGGAAACACCATATATTTT; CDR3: CASTRTGSSGNTIYF
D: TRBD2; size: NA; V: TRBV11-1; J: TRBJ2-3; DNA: TGTGCCAGCAGCTTAAGACTAGCGGGAGCGGGAACAGATACGCAGTATTTT; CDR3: CASSLRLAGAGTDTQYF
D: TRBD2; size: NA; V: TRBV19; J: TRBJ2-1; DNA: TGTGCCAGTATTAAACCGGGACTAGCGGGAGTTGAGCAGTTCTTC; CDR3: CASIKPGLAGVEQFF
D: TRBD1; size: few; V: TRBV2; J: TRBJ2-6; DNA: TGTGCCAGCAGCGGTAACAGGGGAGTACTCTCTGGGGCCAACGTCCTGACTTTC; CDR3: CASSGNRGVLSGANVLTF
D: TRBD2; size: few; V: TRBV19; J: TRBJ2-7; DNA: TGTGCCAGTAGTATTACCAGCGGGAGGGACGAGCAGTACTTC; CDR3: CASSITSGRDEQYF
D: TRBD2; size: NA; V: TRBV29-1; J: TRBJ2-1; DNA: TGCAGCGCCATCGGACAGATTCTAGCGGGGGGGCGCTACAATGAGCAGTTCTTC; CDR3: CSAIGQILAGGRYNEQFF
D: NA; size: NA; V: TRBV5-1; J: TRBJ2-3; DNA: TGCGCCAGCAGCTTAGGTACAGGTAGGACAGATACGCAGTATTTT; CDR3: CASSLGTGRTDTQYF
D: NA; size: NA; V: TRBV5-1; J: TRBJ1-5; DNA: TGCGCCAGCAGCCCCGGGCCGGGGCAGCCCCAGCATTTT; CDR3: CASSPGPGQPQHF
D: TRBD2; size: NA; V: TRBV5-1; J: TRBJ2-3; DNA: TGCGCCAGCAGCTTGGAAGGGGCTAGCGGAACTAGCACAGATACGCAGTATTTT; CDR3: CASSLEGASGTSTDTQYF
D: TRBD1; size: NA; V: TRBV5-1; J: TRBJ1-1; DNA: TGCGCCAGCAGCTCGACAGGGGCGGACACTGAAGCTTTCTTT; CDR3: CASSSTGADTEAFF
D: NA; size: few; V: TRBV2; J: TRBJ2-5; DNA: TGTGCCAGCAGTGAAGGGCCAGGGGTAGGGGAGACCCAGTACTTC; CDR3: CASSEGPGVGETQYF
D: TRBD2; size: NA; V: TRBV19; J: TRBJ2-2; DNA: TGTGCCAGTAGTCCTCTAGCGGGAGGGCCGGTCGGGGAGCTGTTTTTT; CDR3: CASSPLAGGPVGELFF
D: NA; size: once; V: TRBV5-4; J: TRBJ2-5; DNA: TGTGCCAGCAGCGTGGCAGGGGTACGAGAGACCCAGTACTTC; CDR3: CASSVAGVRETQYF
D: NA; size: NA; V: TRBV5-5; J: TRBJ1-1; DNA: TGTGCCAGCAGCCTTAACAGGGATTCCATCGCTTTCTTT; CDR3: CASSLNRDSIAFF
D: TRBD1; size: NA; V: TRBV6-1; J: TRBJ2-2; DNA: TGTGCCAGCAGAGGGACAGGGAACACCGGGGAGCTGTTTTTT; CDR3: CASRGTGNTGELFF
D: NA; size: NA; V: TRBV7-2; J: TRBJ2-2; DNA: TGTGCCAGCAGCCCAGGGAGCGGGACCGGGGAGCTGTTTTTT; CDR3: CASSPGSGTGELFF
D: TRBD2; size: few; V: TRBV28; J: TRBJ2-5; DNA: TGTGCCAGCACCTCCCTAGCGGGAGGTGCTGAGACCCAGTACTTC; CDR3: CASTSLAGGAETQYF
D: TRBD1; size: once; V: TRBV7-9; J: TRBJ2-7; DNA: TGTGCCAGCAGCGTTGGACAGGGACCCTACGAGCAGTACTTC; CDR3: CASSVGQGPYEQYF
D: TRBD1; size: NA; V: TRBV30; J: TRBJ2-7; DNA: TGTGCCTCCGGGACAGGGAGCTCCTACGAGCAGTACTTC; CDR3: CASGTGSSYEQYF
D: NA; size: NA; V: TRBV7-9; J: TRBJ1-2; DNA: TGTGCCAGCAGCTTAGGGCAGGGGAGTAAGGGCTACACCTTC; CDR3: CASSLGQGSKGYTF
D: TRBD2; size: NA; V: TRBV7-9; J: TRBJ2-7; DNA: TGTGCCAGCAGCTTAATAGCGGGAGGGGCCTACGAGCAGTACTTC; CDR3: CASSLIAGGAYEQYF
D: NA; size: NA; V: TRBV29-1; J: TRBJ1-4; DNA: TGCAGCTCCTCGCGACAGGTTAATGAAAAACTGTTTTTT; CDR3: CSSSRQVNEKLFF
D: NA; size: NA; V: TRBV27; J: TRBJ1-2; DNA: TGTGCCAGCAGCAATAACTATGGCTACACCTTC; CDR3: CASSNNYGYTF
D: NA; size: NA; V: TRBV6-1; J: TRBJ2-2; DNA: TGTGCCAGCAGTTTTACCGGGGGGAACACCGGGGAGCTGTTTTTT; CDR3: CASSFTGGNTGELFF
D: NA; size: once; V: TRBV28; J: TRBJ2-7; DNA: TGTGCCAGCAGTGGACCGCTTCAGGGGTCCCACTACGAGCAGTACTTC; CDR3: CASSGPLQGSHYEQYF
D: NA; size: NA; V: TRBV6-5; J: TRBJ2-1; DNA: TGTGCCAGCAGTTCCCTCCCGGCTAGCGTTCACAATGAGCAGTTCTTC; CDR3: CASSSLPASVHNEQFF
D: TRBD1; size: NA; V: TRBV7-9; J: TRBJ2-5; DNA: TGTGCCAGCAGCTCAGGGGACAGGGTTCGGGAGACCCAGTACTTC; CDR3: CASSSGDRVRETQYF
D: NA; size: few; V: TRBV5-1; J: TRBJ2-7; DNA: TGCGCCAGCAGCCCCTCCTCCTCGGGAACCCCCTACGAGCAGTACTTC; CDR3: CASSPSSSGTPYEQYF
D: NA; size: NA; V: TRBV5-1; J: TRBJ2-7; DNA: TGCGCCAGCAGCCCCGGGACTGCTACCTACGAGCAGTACTTC; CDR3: CASSPGTATYEQYF
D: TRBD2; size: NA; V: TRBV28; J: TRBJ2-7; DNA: TGTGCCAGCAGTCCCGCCTCCACTAGCGGGAGTTCCTACGAGCAGTACTTC; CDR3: CASSPASTSGSSYEQYF
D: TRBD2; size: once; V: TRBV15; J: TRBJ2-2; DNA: TGTGCCACCAGCAATAGCGGGACGAACACCGGGGAGCTGTTTTTT; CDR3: CATSNSGTNTGELFF
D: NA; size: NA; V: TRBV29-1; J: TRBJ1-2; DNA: TGCAGCGTTGTCAGAGGAGGGGGGGCGAGCGGCTACACCTTC; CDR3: CSVVRGGGASGYTF
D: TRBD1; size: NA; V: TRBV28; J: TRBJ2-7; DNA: TGTGCCAGCAGTTTGTTGGGGCAGGGGGCTGACGAGCAGTACTTC; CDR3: CASSLLGQGADEQYF
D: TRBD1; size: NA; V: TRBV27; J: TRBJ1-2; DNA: TGTGCCAGCAGACTGAGGGGGCTCTATGGCTACACCTTC; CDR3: CASRLRGLYGYTF
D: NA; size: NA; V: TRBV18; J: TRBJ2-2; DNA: TGTGCCAGCTCACCAAGGGGCGAGACCGGGGAGCTGTTTTTT; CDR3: CASSPRGETGELFF
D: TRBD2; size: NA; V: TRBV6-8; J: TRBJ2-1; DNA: TGTGCCAGCGGGGGGTGGCGGGAGGTCGGTGAGCAGTTCTTC; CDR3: CASGGWREVGEQFF
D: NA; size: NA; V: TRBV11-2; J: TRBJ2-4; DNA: TGTGCCAGCAGCCCGGGAGAGGGGGGGACGGACATTCAGTACTTC; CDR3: CASSPGEGGTDIQYF
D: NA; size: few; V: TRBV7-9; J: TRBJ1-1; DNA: TGTGCCAGCGGATTGACACAGGGAATCGCTTTCTTT; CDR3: CASGLTQGIAFF
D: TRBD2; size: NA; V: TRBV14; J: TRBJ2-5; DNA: TGTGCCAGCAGCCCGACTAGCGTGGAGACCCAGTACTTC; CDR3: CASSPTSVETQYF
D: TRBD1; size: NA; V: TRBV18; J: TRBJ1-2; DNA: TGTGCCAGCTCACCAGCCGGGACAGCCAATGGCTACACCTTC; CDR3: CASSPAGTANGYTF
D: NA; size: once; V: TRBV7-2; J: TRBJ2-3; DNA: TGTGCCAGCAGCTTAGCGCCGTACAGGGGCCTTTCGGGAGGGCTCACAGATACGCAGTATTTT; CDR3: CASSLAPYRGLSGGLTDTQYF
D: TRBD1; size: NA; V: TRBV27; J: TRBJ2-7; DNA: TGTGCCAGCACCAGCCAGGGACAGTACTACGAGCAGTACTTC; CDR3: CASTSQGQYYEQYF